These 9 T cell receptor beta chains were sequenced from one sample in a study of shared T cell receptors in the human thymus. Clones were sequenced by immunoSEQ multiplex PCR, and TCRdb holds only the in-frame ones, with some missing. The sample lists over 350,000 clones; more than 85% were seen once. The material sequenced was thymocytes. These TCRs come from a human donor.

This sequence joins TRBV5-1 and TRBJ1-4; TRBD1 is a possible D gene (5 bases). V was trimmed by 0 bases and J by 8 bases, leaving 14 bases between them. CDR1 and CDR2 from the germline V gene are SGHRS and YFSETQ. The CDR3 covers 15 residues. The CDR3 is CASSLGGRVGEKLFF. The CDR3 nucleotides are TGCGCCAGCAGCTTGGGGGGCAGGGTCGGAGAAAAACTGTTTTTT. Combining the CDR3 with reference TRBV5-1 and TRBJ1-4 gives the whole variable domain KAGVTQTPRYLIKTRGQQVTLSCSPISGHRSVSWYQQTPGQGLQFLFEYFSETQRNKGNFPGRFSGRQFSNSRSEMNVSTLELGDSALYLCASSLGGRVGEKLFFGSGTQLSVL.

This clone was counted once. CDR3 DNA: TGCGCCAGCTCGGACTCCCGCTCCTACAATGAGCAGTTCTTC. Protein product: CASSDSRSYNEQFF. The chain joins TRBV10-1 to TRBJ2-1, with D possibly matching TRBD2 (5 bases). The CDR3 contains 14 residues. Trimming stripped 8 bases from V and 0 bases from J, with 11 bases between. The germline V gene has CDR1 WNHNN and CDR2 SYGVQD (reference sequence).

Only a few counts were recorded for this clone. V usage is TRBV7-9 and J usage is TRBJ2-7; D call uncertain. V was clipped by 8 bases and J by 2 bases, with 13 bases between them. This CDR3 spans 13 amino acids. From germline, CDR1 is SEHNR and CDR2 FQNEAQ (reference sequence). The CDR3 sequence: CASRPRSAYEQYF. In DNA form, the CDR3 reads TGTGCCAGCCGCCCCCGTAGTGCCTACGAGCAGTACTTC. The entire variable domain, with the rest obtained from reference TRBV7-9 and TRBJ2-7, is as follows: DTGVSQNPRHKITKRGQNVTFRCDPISEHNRLYWYRQTLGQGPEFLTYFQNEAQLEKSRLLSDRFSAERPKGSFSTLEIQRTEQGDSAMYLCASRPRSAYEQYFGPGTRLTVT.

The rearrangement uses TRBV6-6 and TRBJ2-7; 10 bases line up with TRBD1. The CDR3 sequence is 13 residues long. With 4 bases clipped from V and 4 bases from J, the junction kept 1 base outside the gene matches. Germline V lookup: CDR1 MNHNY, CDR2 SVGAGI (reference sequence). The CDR3 DNA is TGTGCCAGCAGTTTGGGACAGGGGTACGAGCAGTACTTC. Protein: CASSLGQGYEQYF.

The chain uses TRBV27 and TRBJ2-4; a weak D match, TRBD2 (6 bases). Trimming cost V 5 bases and J 0 bases, with 14 bases left between them. This CDR3 is 16 amino acids long. Germline V gene sequence: CDR1 MNHEY, CDR2 SMNVEV (reference sequence). In DNA, the CDR3 is TGTGCCAGCAGTCCGCCCTGGGGACTAGCCAAAAACATTCAGTACTTC. Translation: CASSPPWGLAKNIQYF.

The chain has TRBV15 and TRBJ1-3; TRBD1 matches at 7 bases. The J segment lost 0 bases and the V segment lost 5 bases, leaving 10 bases of the junction unmatched. The V gene's germline CDR1 is LNHNV and CDR2 YYDKDF (reference sequence). The CDR3 sequence is 17 residues long. The CDR3 nucleotides read TGTGCCACCAGCGAACGGACAGGATCCTACTCTGGAAACACCATATATTTT. It specifies CATSERTGSYSGNTIYF. Variable domain in full (rest from reference TRBV15 and TRBJ1-3): DAMVIQNPRYQVTQFGKPVTLSCSQTLNHNVMYWYQQKSSQAPKLLFHYYDKDFNNEADTPDNFQSRRPNTSFCFLDIRSPGLGDTAMYLCATSERTGSYSGNTIYFGEGSWLTVV.

V and J are TRBV7-6 and TRBJ2-7; unclear D gene. Between the trimmed V and J ends, which lost 1 base and 6 bases, there was a span of 16 bases. Germline CDR1 is SGHVS and CDR2 is FNYEAQ. The CDR3 covers 15 residues. CDR3 bases: TGTGCCAGCAGCTTAGAGTCAAGAAGCCCGTCCGAGCAGTACTTC. This codes for CASSLESRSPSEQYF.

The gene calls are TRBV18 and TRBJ1-5; D not resolved. The CDR3 loop spans 16 amino acids. V was shortened by 0 bases and J by 0 bases, with 9 bases between the two germline ends. Germline V gene lookup returns CDR1 KGHSH and CDR2 LQKENI. The CDR3 protein is CASSPPTDNSNQPQHF. In nucleotides, the CDR3 is TGTGCCAGCTCACCACCGACCGACAATAGCAATCAGCCCCAGCATTTT.

This chain links TRBV6-5 with TRBJ2-3; 12 bases agree with TRBD2. The J segment lost 11 bases and the V segment lost 10 bases, leaving 16 bases of the junction unmatched. Per the germline V gene, CDR1 is MNHEY and CDR2 is SVGAGI. The CDR3 spans 15 residues. CDR3 residues: CAMGRLRLAGDRQYF. The CDR3 region has the DNA TGTGCCATGGGGCGGCTGCGACTAGCGGGAGACAGGCAGTATTTT.